These 11 T cell receptor beta chains were sequenced from one sample in a study of T cell repertoires in cytomegalovirus infection. TCRdb redid the calling of the reads with MiXCR, one entry per CDR3 protein. The table has 300,000 to 400,000 distinct CDR3 sequences, roughly 18% seen once. The sample was PBMCs. All receptors come from a human donor in good health (CMV status not recorded). Some clones in this sample may be carry-over from other donors' samples.

J is TRBJ2-7 and V is TRBV6-1, with 9 bases aligning to TRBD2. The CDR3 is 14 amino acids. Per the germline V gene, CDR1 is MNHNS and CDR2 is SASEGT. V lost 5 bases, J lost 4 bases, and 6 bases stayed unmatched. The CDR3 nucleotides are TGTGCCAGCAGTTACCGGGCGGGAGGGTACGAGCAGTACTTC. Translation: CASSYRAGGYEQYF.

The chain carries TRBV28 and TRBJ2-1, with D perhaps matching TRBD2 (5 bases). This CDR3 is built from 14 residues. CDR1 is MDHEN, CDR2 SYDVKM, per germline. The V and J ends lost 6 bases and 0 bases respectively, with 9 bases between them. The CDR3 region has the DNA TGTGCCAGCAGAGAGCGGAACTCCTACAATGAGCAGTTCTTC. As protein: CASRERNSYNEQFF.

This rearrangement joins TRBV6-2 or TRBV6-3 to TRBJ2-7; 7 bases map to TRBD2. The V gene's germline CDR1 is MNHEY and CDR2 SVGEGT. The trim removed 6 bases at V and 5 bases at J, leaving 13 bases unmatched. This CDR3 is 15 amino acids long. CDR3 nucleotide sequence: TGTGCCAGCAGCCGACCAGCGGGATGGTCCCACGAGCAGTACTTC. Translated, it gives CASSRPAGWSHEQYF.

The rearrangement uses TRBV15 and TRBJ2-7, with D perhaps TRBD1 or TRBD2 (5 bases each). V gave up 0 bases and J gave up 10 bases, with 16 bases separating them. This CDR3 comprises 14 residues. The V gene's germline CDR1 is LNHNV and CDR2 YYDKDF (reference sequence). The CDR3 spells CATSRDQGDYVQYF. The CDR3, as DNA: TGTGCCACCAGCAGAGATCAGGGAGACTACGTACAGTACTTC.

V is TRBV7-7 and J is TRBJ2-3, with D perhaps assigned TRBD1 or TRBD2 (6 bases each). CDR1 SSHAT and CDR2 FNYEAQ come from the germline V gene (reference sequence). V was clipped by 5 bases and J by 5 bases, with 14 bases between them. This CDR3 contains 14 residues. The DNA for the CDR3 is TGTGCCAGCAGCCTAGGGGGGTTTCAAGATACGCAGTATTTT. Its protein product is CASSLGGFQDTQYF.

V usage is TRBV27 and J usage is TRBJ1-5; D call uncertain. Trimming stripped 5 bases from V and 6 bases from J, with 8 bases between. The germline CDR1 and CDR2 sequences are MNHEY and SMNVEV (reference sequence). This CDR3 comprises 12 residues. CDR3: CASSKPGQPQHF. DNA of the CDR3: TGTGCCAGCAGTAAGCCGGGTCAGCCCCAGCATTTT.

In regard to this clonotype: As the CDR3 is not closed by the conserved phenylalanine or tryptophan, this likely results from a read error. The V gene is TRBV7-9, the J gene TRBJ2-1; D perhaps matches TRBD2 (6 bases). Germline values: CDR1 SEHNR, CDR2 FQNEAQ (reference sequence). The V end lost 4 bases, the J end lost 3 bases, and 13 bases lay between the germline ends. The CDR3 has 15 amino acids. CDR3 in DNA: TGTGCCAGCAGCTCCGCGACTAGAAACTACAATGAGCAGTTCTTA. Residues: CASSSATRNYNEQFL.

The table lists this clonotype with a few counts. For the CDR3, the DNA is TGTGCCAGCAGCTTACAAGTCCGGGAAATGGTGGGCGAGCAGTACTTC. Translated: CASSLQVREMVGEQYF. This chain uses TRBV7-6 with TRBJ2-7, with D perhaps TRBD2 (5 bases). Germline V gene data show CDR1 as SGHVS and CDR2 as FNYEAQ. The V gene lost 2 bases and the J gene lost 6 bases, with 20 bases spanning the gap. The CDR3 length is 16 residues.

The chain is built from TRBV27 and TRBJ2-7; 7 nucleotides agree with TRBD2. The CDR3 is 15 amino acids. V gave up 3 bases and J gave up 7 bases; unmatched junction bases: 12. Germline values: CDR1 MNHEY, CDR2 SMNVEV (reference sequence). The CDR3 nucleotides read TGTGCCAGCAGTTTTGGACATGGGCCAGCGGGGGAGCAGTACTTC. This codes for CASSFGHGPAGEQYF.

The chain has TRBV28 and TRBJ2-1; D perhaps matches TRBD1 (5 bases). The V end was cut by 6 bases, the J end by 6 bases, with 18 bases between. The CDR3 contains 15 residues. Germline CDR1 is MDHEN and CDR2 is SYDVKM. In DNA form, the CDR3 reads TGTGCCAGCAGACGCCAGGGCTTGGAAGGCAATGAGCAGTTCTTC. As protein: CASRRQGLEGNEQFF.

Many counts were recorded for this clonotype. The chain couples TRBV7-2 to TRBJ1-1; possible D gene TRBD1, 5 bases. Between the trimmed V and J ends, which lost 4 bases and 1 base, there was a span of 16 bases. Germline lookup yields CDR1 SGHTA and CDR2 FQGNSA. The CDR3 covers 16 residues. The CDR3 reads CASSSASGTGNTEAFF. DNA for the CDR3: TGTGCCAGCAGCTCAGCTAGCGGGACTGGGAACACTGAAGCTTTCTTT.